The rows below give T cell receptor beta chains drawn from one sample of a study of cytomegalovirus exposure and HLA in healthy donors. Clones were read by immunoSEQ multiplex PCR, and TCRdb kept only the in-frame ones, dropping some. The sample holds about 300,000 clones, approximately 87% seen once. Sequencing input: PBMCs. The receptors stem from a woman younger than 35 in good health and CMV-seronegative. Each CDR3 is given with its conserved first and last residue. The D gene is left open where the match is weak. A row's size may be missing; if present it is once, few, many or a size class.

J | length | V | D | size | DNA | CDR3
TRBJ2-4 | 16 | TRBV28 | NA | NA | TGTGCCAGCAGCGGCGGGTCAGCTTTAGTTGTAAACATTCAGTACTTC | CASSGGSALVVNIQYF
TRBJ1-1 | 14 | TRBV5-1 | TRBD1 | NA | TGCGCCAGCAGCTCTAACAGGGGGAACACTGAAGCTTTCTTT | CASSSNRGNTEAFF
TRBJ2-7 | 14 | TRBV10-2 | TRBD2 | few | TGCGCCAGCCTCACCCTAGCGGAGCGCTACGAGCAGTACTTC | CASLTLAERYEQYF
TRBJ1-5 | 14 | TRBV6-1 | NA | NA | TGTGCCGCACGAGTCGCGTCTCTTAATCAGCCCCAGCATTTT | CAARVASLNQPQHF
TRBJ1-5 | 13 | TRBV28 | NA | NA | TGTGCCAGCAGTGACAGGAATAATCAGCCCCAGCATTTT | CASSDRNNQPQHF
TRBJ2-3 | 15 | TRBV28 | TRBD1 | NA | TGTGCCAGCAGACCCGACAGGGTGAGCGCAGATACGCAGTATTTT | CASRPDRVSADTQYF
TRBJ2-5 | 13 | TRBV5-4 | NA | once | TGTGCCAGCAGCTTGCCAGGGGCGGAGACCCAGTACTTC | CASSLPGAETQYF
TRBJ2-1 | 15 | TRBV19 | TRBD2 | NA | TGTGCCAGTAGTACGGGACTAGCGGGAGTTAATGAGCAGTTCTTC | CASSTGLAGVNEQFF
TRBJ2-2 | 17 | TRBV14 | TRBD2 | NA | TGTGCCAGCAGCCAATTCCGGACTAGCGGGGGGAAGGGGGAGCTGTTTTTT | CASSQFRTSGGKGELFF
TRBJ2-7 | 15 | TRBV6-5 | NA | NA | TGTGCCAGCAGTTACTCTACTGACAGCAACTACGAGCAGTACTTC | CASSYSTDSNYEQYF
TRBJ1-2 | 15 | TRBV4-3 | NA | NA | TGCGCCAGCAGCCAAGGCCCGAAGCCGTACTATGGCTACACCTTC | CASSQGPKPYYGYTF
TRBJ2-7 | 15 | TRBV28 | TRBD2 | NA | TGTGCCAGCAGTTTGGGGGGAGGGAGAGGAAACGAGCAGTACTTC | CASSLGGGRGNEQYF
TRBJ1-2 | 14 | TRBV29-1 | NA | NA | TGCAGCGTTGAAGAGGTGTCGCGGGCGAGGGGCTACACCTTC | CSVEEVSRARGYTF
TRBJ2-7 | 20 | TRBV28 | TRBD2 | NA | TGTGCCAGCAGTTTTAACCTCCGGCTAGCGGGAGGGCCGAACTCCTACGAGCAGTACTTC | CASSFNLRLAGGPNSYEQYF
TRBJ1-2 | 14 | TRBV7-3 | TRBD1 | NA | TGTGCCAGCAGCCCCGGGACAGGGGATGGGGGCTACACCTTC | CASSPGTGDGGYTF
TRBJ2-3 | 17 | TRBV28 | TRBD1 | NA | TGTGCCAGCAGCGGCTTGCCTCCGGGACAGAGCACAGATACGCAGTATTTT | CASSGLPPGQSTDTQYF
TRBJ1-4 | 13 | TRBV7-9 | NA | NA | TGTGCCAGCAGCTCGGGAGTATATGAAAAACTGTTTTTT | CASSSGVYEKLFF
TRBJ1-4 | 17 | TRBV9 | TRBD1 | NA | TGTGCCAGCAGCGCGTGGACAGGGGGCGCGGGTAATGAAAAACTGTTTTTT | CASSAWTGGAGNEKLFF
TRBJ2-7 | 19 | TRBV4-1 | NA | NA | TGCGCCAGCAGCCAGAAGACGTCAGACAGGTCCATGATTCCCTACGAGCAGTACTTC | CASSQKTSDRSMIPYEQYF
TRBJ2-6 | 18 | TRBV29-1 | NA | NA | TGCAGCGTTGCGTCCATAGGGCGAGGGGGCTCTGGGGCCAACGTCCTGACTTTC | CSVASIGRGGSGANVLTF
TRBJ2-7 | 15 | TRBV11-2 | NA | NA | TGTGCCAGCAGCATATTAGACAGCCCCGTAGGAGAGCAGTACTTC | CASSILDSPVGEQYF
TRBJ1-2 | 13 | TRBV5-1 | NA | NA | TGCGCCAGCAGCCCCAGGACTCCAGATGGCTACACCTTC | CASSPRTPDGYTF
TRBJ2-3 | 16 | TRBV4-3 | NA | NA | TGCGCCAGCAGCCAAGATCCTTCGGGGAACGGAGATACGCAGTATTTT | CASSQDPSGNGDTQYF
TRBJ2-1 | 14 | TRBV27 | TRBD2 | NA | TGTGCCAGCAGTTTGGGCGGGAGGAAGCAGGAGCAGTTCTTC | CASSLGGRKQEQFF
TRBJ1-3 | 15 | TRBV4-1 | NA | few | TGCGCCAGCAGCTCGGGACATACCTCTGGAAACACCATATATTTT | CASSSGHTSGNTIYF
TRBJ2-7 | 15 | TRBV28 | TRBD2 | NA | TGTGCCAGCAGTTTAGAAACTAGCGGGAGGGTTTATAAGTACTTC | CASSLETSGRVYKYF
TRBJ2-1 | 15 | TRBV28 | TRBD2 | NA | TGTGCCAGCAGTTTGGGGACTAGCGGGAGGGGTGAGCAGTTCTTC | CASSLGTSGRGEQFF
TRBJ1-2 | 13 | TRBV10-3 | TRBD1 | NA | TGTGCCATCAGTGAGCCAGGGGGCGATGGCTACACCTTC | CAISEPGGDGYTF
TRBJ2-2 | 14 | TRBV6-4 | NA | once | TGTGCCAGCAGTGTGGCAGGCGACACCGGGGAGCTGTTTTTT | CASSVAGDTGELFF
TRBJ2-3 | 15 | TRBV7-8 | TRBD1 | NA | TGTGCCAGCAGCTTAAACAGGGGGCCGTCAGATACGCAGTATTTT | CASSLNRGPSDTQYF
TRBJ2-7 | 16 | TRBV19 | TRBD2 | NA | TGTGCCAGTAGTATATTCCTAGCGGGAGGCACCTACGAGCAGTACTTC | CASSIFLAGGTYEQYF
TRBJ1-4 | 15 | TRBV5-1 | NA | NA | TGCGCCAGCAGCTCGGACTCAAGGGCTAATGAAAAACTGTTTTTT | CASSSDSRANEKLFF
TRBJ2-7 | 13 | TRBV27 | NA | NA | TGTGCCAGCAGCTCCAGGCCCTCCTACGAGCAGTACTTC | CASSSRPSYEQYF
TRBJ1-2 | 14 | TRBV5-6 | TRBD1 | few | TGTGCCAGCAGCTTGGGGGACAGAAACTATGGCTACACCTTC | CASSLGDRNYGYTF
TRBJ2-3 | 15 | TRBV19 | TRBD1 | NA | TGTGCCAGTAGCCATTCGGGACAGGGGGCAGATACGCAGTATTTT | CASSHSGQGADTQYF
TRBJ2-2 | 15 | TRBV5-1 | NA | NA | TGCGCCAGCAGCTTGGCCGCTAGAGACACCGGGGAGCTGTTTTTT | CASSLAARDTGELFF
TRBJ1-2 | 13 | TRBV19 | NA | NA | TGTGCCAGTAGTAGGAGGACGGAGTATGGCTACACCTTC | CASSRRTEYGYTF
TRBJ1-2 | 13 | TRBV23-1 | TRBD1 | NA | TGCGCCAGCCTAGACAGGGGGAGCTATGGCTACACCTTC | CASLDRGSYGYTF
TRBJ1-2 | 14 | TRBV19 | TRBD1 | NA | TGTGCCAGTAGCAGGGGACAGCTAAGCTATGGCTACACCTTC | CASSRGQLSYGYTF
TRBJ2-1 | 14 | TRBV7-2 | TRBD1 | NA | TGTGCCACCTCGGGACAGGGGTTGCCCAATGAGCAGTTCTTC | CATSGQGLPNEQFF
TRBJ2-7 | 15 | TRBV11-1 | TRBD1 | NA | TGTGCCAGCAGCTTAGCGACAGGGGATACCTACGAGCAGTACTTC | CASSLATGDTYEQYF
TRBJ2-7 | 15 | TRBV5-1 | TRBD2 | NA | TGCGCCAGCAGCTCGACTAGCGGCCAGCGGAAGGAGCAGTACTTC | CASSSTSGQRKEQYF